Below are 23 T cell receptor beta chains sequenced from a single sample in a study of blood T cell repertoires in COVID-19. Profiled with immunoSEQ multiplex PCR; TCRdb holds only in-frame clones, not every one. The sample includes 95,000 to 100,000 clones, roughly nine tenths of them seen just once. The sample comprised peripheral blood. These receptors originate from a man aged 50-59 years with acute or convalescent COVID-19.

The V and J genes are TRBV2 and TRBJ2-7, with TRBD2 matching over 10 bases. CDR1 SNHLY and CDR2 FYNNEI come from the germline V gene. The V gene end was trimmed by 5 bases and the J gene end by 0 bases; junction bases not matched to a gene: 1. This CDR3 has 14 residues. In DNA, the CDR3 is TGTGCCAGCAGTCTAGCGGGGGTCTCCTACGAGCAGTACTTC. Protein: CASSLAGVSYEQYF.

The chain carries TRBV19 and TRBJ2-3, with D possibly matching TRBD1 (5 bases). Germline V gives CDR1 LNHDA, CDR2 SQIVND (reference sequence). Deletions cut 3 bases from V and 7 bases from J, with 11 bases between. The CDR3 is 13 residues long. The CDR3 loop reads CASSMPGHNTQYF. The DNA of the CDR3 is TGTGCCAGTAGTATGCCAGGGCATAATACGCAGTATTTT.

The rearrangement joins TRBV11-3 to TRBJ1-1; 10 positions agree with TRBD1. This CDR3 is 14 amino acids long. In germline, CDR1 is SGHNT, CDR2 YENEEA. V trimming: 5 bases; J trimming: 3 bases; junction bases outside the gene matches: 3. The CDR3 here is CASSLGTGDTEAFF. The CDR3 DNA is TGTGCCAGCAGCCTAGGGACAGGGGACACTGAAGCTTTCTTT.

V gene TRBV19 combines with J gene TRBJ1-1, with TRBD1 identical over 10 bases. V gave up 7 bases and J gave up 0 bases; unmatched junction bases: 8. From germline, CDR1 is LNHDA and CDR2 SQIVND (reference sequence). The CDR3 totals 16 residues. CDR3 in DNA: TGTGCCAGTACCACGGACAGGGGGAGAATGAACACTGAAGCTTTCTTT. Residues: CASTTDRGRMNTEAFF.

This chain joins TRBV5-1 and TRBJ2-1; 9 nucleotides line up with TRBD2. The CDR3 is 18 residues long. The V segment lost 2 bases and the J segment 0 bases; nucleotides outside the gene matches: 9. CDR1 SGHRS and CDR2 YFSETQ come from the germline V gene. CDR3 nucleotides: TGCGCCAGCAGCTTACGAACCCTAGCGGGGTCCTCCTACAATGAGCAGTTCTTC. Protein product: CASSLRTLAGSSYNEQFF.

The chain has TRBV24-1 and TRBJ2-1; D perhaps matches TRBD2 (5 bases). This CDR3 comprises 15 residues. V was shortened by 2 bases and J by 2 bases, with 9 bases between the two germline ends. Germline V gene lookup returns CDR1 KGHDR and CDR2 SFDVKD. The CDR3 loop is CATSDSRVPYNEQFF. The CDR3 region has the DNA TGTGCCACCAGTGATTCGAGGGTTCCCTACAATGAGCAGTTCTTC.

The chain employs TRBV12-2 and TRBJ2-5; TRBD2, the table's D call, lacks a check against the DNA. TRBV12-2 is a listed pseudogene. This CDR3 spans 19 amino acids. CDR3 nucleotide sequence: TGTGCAAGTCGCTTAGGCGGTGCTAGCGGGGGGGACGTCACGGAGACCCAGTACTTC. This codes for CASRLGGASGGDVTETQYF.

The chain uses TRBV7-9 and TRBJ1-2; D not resolved. The V gene lost 7 bases and the J gene lost 2 bases, with 20 bases spanning the gap. This CDR3 region has 16 residues. Germline V lookup: CDR1 SEHNR, CDR2 FQNEAQ (reference sequence). CDR3 protein: CASIGSAVVLNYGYTF. Written as DNA, the CDR3 is TGTGCCAGCATTGGCTCAGCGGTAGTCCTAAACTATGGCTACACCTTC.

This clone was observed a handful of times. The V and J genes are TRBV2 and TRBJ2-7; 7 nucleotides line up with TRBD2. V lost 7 bases and J lost 4; bases outside the gene matches: 7. The CDR3 is 13 amino acids. Germline CDR1 is SNHLY and CDR2 is FYNNEI. The CDR3 reads CASKAGVLYEQYF. The CDR3 DNA reads TGTGCCAGCAAGGCGGGGGTTCTATACGAGCAGTACTTC.

The count of this clone is one. The rearrangement links TRBV4-3 to TRBJ2-1; TRBD1 agrees at 8 bases. Germline values: CDR1 LGHNA, CDR2 YSLEER. The CDR3 loop spans 14 amino acids. V was clipped by 0 bases and J by 8 bases; unmatched bases: 3. The CDR3 sequence is CASSQEGRGHEQFF. The CDR3 bases are TGCGCCAGCAGCCAAGAAGGCAGGGGGCATGAGCAGTTCTTC.

The gene calls are TRBV5-1 and TRBJ1-5; no definite D call. This CDR3 has 13 amino acids. Germline values: CDR1 SGHRS, CDR2 YFSETQ. V was cut by 4 bases and J by 4 bases, with 9 bases left in between. For the CDR3, the DNA is TGCGCCAGCAGCGGGAGACCGAATCAGCCCCAGCATTTT. Its protein product is CASSGRPNQPQHF.

This clone has only one observation. This chain connects TRBV19 to TRBJ1-5, with 7 bases identical to TRBD1. V gave up 5 bases and J gave up 4 bases; unmatched junction bases: 5. This CDR3 region has 14 residues. Germline V gene lookup returns CDR1 LNHDA and CDR2 SQIVND (reference sequence). The CDR3 DNA follows: TGTGCCAGTAGTGGGGGACAGTTAAATCAGCCCCAGCATTTT. Protein product: CASSGGQLNQPQHF.

In this sample, this clone turned up once. This chain uses TRBV19 with TRBJ1-1; D perhaps matches TRBD1 (6 bases). Germline V gene lookup returns CDR1 LNHDA and CDR2 SQIVND (reference sequence). Trimming shortened V by 7 bases and J by 2 bases, and 14 bases separated the two germline ends. The CDR3 sequence is 14 residues long. CDR3 amino acids: CASTPTGYNTEAFF. CDR3 nucleotide sequence: TGTGCCAGTACGCCGACAGGTTATAACACTGAAGCTTTCTTT.

The rearrangement links TRBV19 to TRBJ2-4; D unclear. Germline V CDR1 and CDR2: LNHDA, SQIVND (reference sequence). The ends were cut back, 1 base at V and 6 bases at J, with 13 bases in the middle. The CDR3 consists of 15 residues. The CDR3 here is CASSIVSAGGNIQYF. The CDR3 DNA follows: TGTGCCAGTAGTATAGTGTCTGCCGGCGGAAACATTCAGTACTTC.

The rearrangement joins TRBV4-1 to TRBJ2-2; D is ambiguous. Germline assignment: CDR1 MGHRA and CDR2 YSYEKL. Deletions cut 2 bases from V and 5 bases from J, with 15 bases between. CDR3 size: 16 residues. The DNA of the CDR3 is TGCGCCAGCAGCCAAAAAAGCTCAGGTGGAACCGGGGAGCTGTTTTTT. Translated, it gives CASSQKSSGGTGELFF.

In nucleotides, the CDR3 is TGTGCCAGCAGTGAAGAGCTAGTCCGGCCAGGCCCGGGGGGCACCATATATTTT. It is translated as CASSEELVRPGPGGTIYF. The chain joins TRBV2 to TRBJ1-3; perhaps TRBD1 as D (5 bases). With 1 base removed from V and 9 bases from J, the gap between germline ends came to 25 bases. Germline CDR1 SNHLY, CDR2 FYNNEI. There are 18 residues in the CDR3. The whole variable domain, remainder taken from reference TRBV2 and TRBJ1-3, is EPEVTQTPSHQVTQMGQEVILRCVPISNHLYFYWYRQILGQKVEFLVSFYNNEISEKSEIFDDQFSVERPDGSNFTLKIRSTKLEDSAMYFCASSEELVRPGPGGTIYFGEGSWLTVV.

The gene calls are TRBV30 and TRBJ1-5, with 8 bases fitting TRBD1. The CDR3 has 16 amino acids. The V segment lost 1 base and the J segment 4 bases; nucleotides outside the gene matches: 9. Germline V lookup: CDR1 GTSNPN, CDR2 SVGIG (reference sequence). Here the CDR3 reads CAWSAGTGMRNQPQHF. The CDR3 DNA sequence: TGTGCCTGGAGTGCTGGGACAGGAATGAGGAATCAGCCCCAGCATTTT.

Points on this clone: Sequence at one end of the junction differs from germline and may be a read error. V is TRBV3-1 (or the pseudogene TRBV3-2) and J is TRBJ2-2; 8 bases match TRBD2. Germline V gives CDR1 LGHDT, CDR2 YNNKEL (reference sequence). The CDR3 loop spans 12 amino acids. CDR3 bases: TGCGGGGGGGGCCCGAGCACCGGGGAGCTGTTTTTT. Its protein product is CGGGPSTGELFF.

The chain couples TRBV5-1 to TRBJ2-5, with D maybe TRBD1 (6 bases). Germline V CDR1 and CDR2: SGHRS, YFSETQ. Trimming stripped 0 bases from V and 5 bases from J, with 14 bases between. This CDR3 region has 15 residues. In DNA, the CDR3 is TGCGCCAGCAGCTTGGCCGCAGGGGCCAGGGAGACCCAGTACTTC. It yields the protein CASSLAAGARETQYF.

Note on this clone: The germline gene is not matched at one end of the junction; a read error may be the cause. The chain combines TRBV15 with TRBJ2-5; 11 bases map to TRBD2. CDR3 length: 15 amino acids. CDR1 and CDR2 (germline): LNHNV, YYDKDF (reference sequence). The CDR3 sequence is CATSRGTSGEETQYF. CDR3 sequence (DNA): TGTGCCACCAGTAGAGGGACTAGCGGAGAAGAGACCCAGTACTTC.

In this sample, this clone turned up a few times. Here the CDR3 reads CATSRQGSSYNEQFF. The CDR3 bases are TGTGCCACCAGCAGACAGGGGAGCTCCTACAATGAGCAGTTCTTC. The chain is built from TRBV15 and TRBJ2-1, with a tentative D call TRBD1 (6 bases). Germline CDR1 reads LNHNV; CDR2 reads YYDKDF (reference sequence). The CDR3 is made up of 15 amino acids. Between the trimmed V and J ends, which lost 2 bases and 0 bases, there was a span of 8 bases.

CDR3 sequence: CASSTQGIVGGYTF. The CDR3, as DNA: TGTGCCAGTAGTACCCAGGGGATAGTCGGTGGCTACACCTTC. This chain joins TRBV19 and TRBJ1-2, with D maybe TRBD1 (6 bases). The CDR3 runs 14 residues. V lost 4 bases and J lost 7, with 16 bases in between. The germline V gene has CDR1 LNHDA and CDR2 SQIVND (reference sequence).

V and J are TRBV2 and TRBJ1-1, with 9 bases identical to TRBD1. This CDR3 has 14 amino acids. Germline values: CDR1 SNHLY, CDR2 FYNNEI. V lost 6 bases to trimming and J lost 0 bases; unmatched junction nucleotides: 2. The CDR3 nucleotides read TGTGCCAGCAGGGGACAGGGTATGAACACTGAAGCTTTCTTT. Its protein is CASRGQGMNTEAFF.